The next 25 T cell receptor beta chains were all read from a single sample in a study of T cells expressing NK-cell markers. TCRdb re-analyzed the 5' RACE reads; it lists each CDR3 protein once, without DNA. The data include 250,000 to 300,000 distinct CDR3 sequences; the top ten clones carry around 0.37%. The sample comprised blood T cells: a sorted CD56 or NKG2C T cell subset, CD4+ or CD8+ T cells, or bulk PBMC T cells (not recorded which). The source is a man aged 18-30 years in good health.

The chain joins TRBV5-1 to TRBJ2-3; with no DNA, the TCRdb D assignment of TRBD2 cannot be verified. The CDR3 has 19 amino acids. Germline V lookup: CDR1 SGHRS, CDR2 YFSETQ. CDR3 region: CASSQTGTSGATPTDTQYF.

The chain joins TRBV5-1 to TRBJ2-1. The CDR3 sequence is 12 residues long. CDR1 is SGHRS, CDR2 YFSETQ, per germline. CDR3: CASSLVAGEQFF.

This sequence joins TRBV30 and TRBJ2-1; TCRdb's D call of TRBD2 is untestable without DNA. CDR1 and CDR2 from the germline V gene are GTSNPN and SVGIG (reference sequence). This CDR3 has 16 amino acids. CDR3 in amino acids: CAWSVGLAGNYNEQFF. The variable domain in full, completed from reference TRBV30 and TRBJ2-1, reads SQTIHQWPATLVQPVGSPLSLECTVEGTSNPNLYWYRQAAGRGLQLLFYSVGIGQISSEVPQNLSASRPQDRQFILSSKKLLLSDSGFYLCAWSVGLAGNYNEQFFGPGTRLTVL.

The chain couples TRBV9 to TRBJ1-2; the D gene TCRdb calls, TRBD1, cannot be checked with no DNA. This CDR3 spans 15 amino acids. CDR1 and CDR2 (germline): SGDLS, YYNGEE. CDR3 sequence: CASSVGQGRDYGYTF.

This chain uses TRBV3-1 with TRBJ1-5; the TCRdb call, TRBD1, lacks DNA for checking. CDR1 LGHDT and CDR2 YNNKEL come from the germline V gene (reference sequence). The CDR3 is 16 amino acids. The CDR3 is CASSQGTGNSNQPQHF.

The gene calls are TRBV12-3 or TRBV12-4 and TRBJ2-4. CDR3 size: 14 residues. The CDR3 loop reads CASSSGTSENIQYF.

This rearrangement joins TRBV9 to TRBJ2-1; the TCRdb D gene call, TRBD2, has no DNA to confirm it. CDR1 SGDLS and CDR2 YYNGEE come from the germline V gene. CDR3 length equals 17 residues. The CDR3 spells CASSASGRPSSYNEQFF.

The chain combines TRBV20-1 with TRBJ2-1; the TRBD2 assignment by TCRdb is unverifiable without DNA. The CDR3 is 16 residues long. Germline CDR1 is DFQATT and CDR2 is SNEGSKA (reference sequence). CDR3 in amino acids: CSARVAGRLSYNEQFF.

The rearrangement links TRBV3-1 to TRBJ1-1; TCRdb selects TRBD1, and the lack of DNA leaves this call unchecked. Germline V lookup: CDR1 LGHDT, CDR2 YNNKEL (reference sequence). The CDR3 runs to 12 residues. The CDR3 reads CASSQGQREAFF.

The chain uses TRBV20-1 and TRBJ2-7; the D call from TCRdb, TRBD1, cannot be confirmed without DNA. The CDR3 is 13 amino acids. Germline CDR1 DFQATT, CDR2 SNEGSKA (reference sequence). The CDR3 region is CSALGQGTYEQYF.

The genes are TRBV20-1 and TRBJ1-5; lacking DNA, the TRBD1 call made by TCRdb goes unchecked. Germline V lookup: CDR1 DFQATT, CDR2 SNEGSKA (reference sequence). This CDR3 has 15 amino acids. This CDR3 is CSASRPGTDNQPQHF.

The chain couples TRBV29-1 to TRBJ2-7. Germline CDR1 SQVTM, CDR2 ANQGSEA. The CDR3 length is 14 residues. The CDR3 here is CSVEGNFVGYEQYF.

The chain couples TRBV4-3 to TRBJ2-3; TCRdb's D call of TRBD2 is untestable without DNA. Germline values: CDR1 LGHNA, CDR2 YSLEER. CDR3 length equals 16 residues. The CDR3 reads CASSQVGISSTDTQYF.

This chain connects TRBV24-1 to TRBJ2-3; there is no DNA to check the TCRdb D call of TRBD1. The CDR3 sequence is 15 residues long. Germline V lookup: CDR1 KGHDR, CDR2 SFDVKD. Here the CDR3 reads CATSDSTDSTDTQYF.

This chain joins TRBV20-1 and TRBJ2-7; as DNA is missing, the TRBD2 call by TCRdb cannot be tested. Germline values: CDR1 DFQATT, CDR2 SNEGSKA (reference sequence). There are 17 residues in the CDR3. The CDR3 reads CSARTGSGAGTYVEQYF.

The V gene is TRBV30, the J gene TRBJ2-1; there is no DNA to check the TCRdb D call of TRBD1. The CDR3 extends over 12 amino acids. CDR1 GTSNPN and CDR2 SVGIG come from the germline V gene (reference sequence). CDR3 sequence: CAWSFRAWEQFF. Filled out from reference TRBV30 and TRBJ2-1, the complete variable domain reads SQTIHQWPATLVQPVGSPLSLECTVEGTSNPNLYWYRQAAGRGLQLLFYSVGIGQISSEVPQNLSASRPQDRQFILSSKKLLLSDSGFYLCAWSFRAWEQFFGPGTRLTVL.

V is TRBV20-1 and J is TRBJ1-5; the TRBD1 assignment by TCRdb is unverifiable without DNA. Looked up from germline, CDR1 is DFQATT and CDR2 is SNEGSKA (reference sequence). The CDR3 is made up of 13 amino acids. The CDR3 loop reads CSARYRINQPQHF.

The CDR3 sequence: CASSLSTAGGPDTQYF. This chain joins TRBV5-1 and TRBJ2-3; TCRdb indicates TRBD2, and absent DNA this call remains unverified. The CDR3 runs 16 residues. The germline CDR1 and CDR2 sequences are SGHRS and YFSETQ.

The chain couples TRBV6-2 or TRBV6-3 to TRBJ2-1. The germline V gene encodes CDR1 MNHEY and CDR2 SVGEGT. The length of the CDR3 is 16 residues. This chain's CDR3 is CASSSDTSSSYNEQFF.

The genes are TRBV15 and TRBJ2-2. The CDR3 is 15 residues long. In germline, CDR1 is LNHNV, CDR2 YYDKDF (reference sequence). The CDR3: CATRVTGLVTGELFF. Complete variable domain (other parts from reference TRBV15 and TRBJ2-2): DAMVIQNPRYQVTQFGKPVTLSCSQTLNHNVMYWYQQKSSQAPKLLFHYYDKDFNNEADTPDNFQSRRPNTSFCFLDIRSPGLGDTAMYLCATRVTGLVTGELFFGEGSRLTVL.

V and J are TRBV20-1 and TRBJ2-4; without DNA, the TCRdb call of TRBD1 cannot be checked. The CDR3 extends over 18 amino acids. Germline V gives CDR1 DFQATT, CDR2 SNEGSKA (reference sequence). CDR3 residues: CSARGQAKQGASWDIQYF.

The chain has TRBV11-2 and TRBJ2-7; TCRdb names TRBD1, which stays unverified in the absence of DNA. The CDR3 length is 17 residues. The germline CDR1 and CDR2 sequences are SGHAT and FQNNGV. This CDR3 reads CASSSPRQGRIHYEQYF. Combining the CDR3 with reference TRBV11-2 and TRBJ2-7 gives the whole variable domain EAGVAQSPRYKIIEKRQSVAFWCNPISGHATLYWYQQILGQGPKLLIQFQNNGVVDDSQLPKDRFSAERLKGVDSTLKIQPAKLEDSAVYLCASSSPRQGRIHYEQYFGPGTRLTVT.

This chain uses TRBV10-3 with TRBJ1-2. The CDR3 spans 13 residues. CDR1 is ENHRY, CDR2 SYGVKD, per germline. The CDR3 protein is CAISGTANYGYTF.

V and J are TRBV20-1 and TRBJ2-5; as DNA is missing, the TRBD2 call by TCRdb cannot be tested. The CDR3 extends over 12 amino acids. The germline V gene encodes CDR1 DFQATT and CDR2 SNEGSKA (reference sequence). CDR3 amino acids: CSAGRSGETQYF.

The genes are TRBV5-6 and TRBJ2-2; TCRdb returns TRBD1, unconfirmable since there is no DNA. The CDR3 runs to 17 residues. Germline values: CDR1 SGHDT, CDR2 YYEEEE. CDR3 sequence reads: CASSPPRWGSSTGELFF.